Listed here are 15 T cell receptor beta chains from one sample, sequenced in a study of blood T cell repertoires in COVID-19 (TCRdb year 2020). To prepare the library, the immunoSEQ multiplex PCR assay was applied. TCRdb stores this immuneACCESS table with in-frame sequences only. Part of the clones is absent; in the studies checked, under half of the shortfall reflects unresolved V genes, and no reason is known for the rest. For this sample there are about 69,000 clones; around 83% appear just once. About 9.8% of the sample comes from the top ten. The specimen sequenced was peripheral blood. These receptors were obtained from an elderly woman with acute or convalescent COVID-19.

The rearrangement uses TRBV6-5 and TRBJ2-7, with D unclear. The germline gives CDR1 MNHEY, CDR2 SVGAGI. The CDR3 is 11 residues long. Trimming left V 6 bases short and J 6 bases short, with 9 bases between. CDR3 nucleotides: TGTGCCAGCAGGAAGTTGCGCGAGCAGTACTTC. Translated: CASRKLREQYF.

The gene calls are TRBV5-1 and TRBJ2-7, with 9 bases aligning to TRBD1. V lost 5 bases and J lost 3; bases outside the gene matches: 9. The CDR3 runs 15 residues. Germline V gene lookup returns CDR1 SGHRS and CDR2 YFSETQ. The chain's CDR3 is CASSLTGTGNYEQYF. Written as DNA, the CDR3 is TGCGCCAGCAGTTTAACCGGGACAGGGAACTACGAGCAGTACTTC. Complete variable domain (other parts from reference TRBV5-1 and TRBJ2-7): KAGVTQTPRYLIKTRGQQVTLSCSPISGHRSVSWYQQTPGQGLQFLFEYFSETQRNKGNFPGRFSGRQFSNSRSEMNVSTLELGDSALYLCASSLTGTGNYEQYFGPGTRLTVT.

Written as DNA, the CDR3 is TGCAGCGTTGTCCGACTATACACAGATACGCAGTATTTT. It yields the protein CSVVRLYTDTQYF. V is TRBV29-1 and J is TRBJ2-3; maybe TRBD2 (5 bases). Looked up from germline, CDR1 is SQVTM and CDR2 is ANQGSEA. V lost 4 bases to trimming and J lost 2 bases, with 10 bases between them. CDR3 length: 13 amino acids.

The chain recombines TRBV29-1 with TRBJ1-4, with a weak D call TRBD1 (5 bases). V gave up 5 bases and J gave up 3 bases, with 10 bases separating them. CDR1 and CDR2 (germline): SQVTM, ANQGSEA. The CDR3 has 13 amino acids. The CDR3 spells CSVRETANEKLFF. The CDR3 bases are TGCAGCGTTCGCGAGACAGCTAATGAAAAACTGTTTTTT.

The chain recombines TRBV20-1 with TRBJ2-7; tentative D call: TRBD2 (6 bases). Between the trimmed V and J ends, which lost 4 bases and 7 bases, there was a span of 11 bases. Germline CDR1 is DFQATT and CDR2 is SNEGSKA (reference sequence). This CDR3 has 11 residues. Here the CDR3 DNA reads TGCAGTGCTAAACTAGCAGGTGAGCAGTACTTC. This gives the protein CSAKLAGEQYF.

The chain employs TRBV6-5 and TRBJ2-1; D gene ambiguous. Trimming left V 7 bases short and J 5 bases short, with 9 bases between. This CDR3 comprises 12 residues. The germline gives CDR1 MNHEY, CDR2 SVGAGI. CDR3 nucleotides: TGTGCCAGCACGTCCCCCCACAATGAGCAGTTCTTC. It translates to CASTSPHNEQFF.

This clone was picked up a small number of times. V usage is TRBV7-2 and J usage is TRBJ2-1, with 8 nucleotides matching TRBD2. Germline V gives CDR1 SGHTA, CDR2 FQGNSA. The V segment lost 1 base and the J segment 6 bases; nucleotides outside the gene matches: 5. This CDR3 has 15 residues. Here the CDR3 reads CASSLEGLVSNEQFF. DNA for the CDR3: TGTGCCAGCAGCTTAGAGGGACTAGTAAGCAATGAGCAGTTCTTC.

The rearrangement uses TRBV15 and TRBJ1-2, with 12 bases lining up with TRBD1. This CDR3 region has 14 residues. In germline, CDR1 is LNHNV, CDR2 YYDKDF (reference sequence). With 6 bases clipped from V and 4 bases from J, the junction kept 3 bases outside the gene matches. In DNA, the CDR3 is TGTGCCACCAGAGGGACAGGGGGCAGCTATGGCTACACCTTC. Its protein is CATRGTGGSYGYTF.

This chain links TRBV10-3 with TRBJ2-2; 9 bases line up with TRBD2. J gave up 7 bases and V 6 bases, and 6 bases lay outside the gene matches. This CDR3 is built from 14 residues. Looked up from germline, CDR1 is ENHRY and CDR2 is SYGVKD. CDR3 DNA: TGTGCCATCAGGCCTAGCGGGACCCACGGGGAGCTGTTTTTT. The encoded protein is CAIRPSGTHGELFF.

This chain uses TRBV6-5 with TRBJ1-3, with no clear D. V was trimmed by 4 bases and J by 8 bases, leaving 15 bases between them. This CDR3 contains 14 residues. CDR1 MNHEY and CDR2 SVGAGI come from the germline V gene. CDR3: CASSSLMFRDTIYF. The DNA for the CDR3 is TGTGCCAGCAGTTCGCTCATGTTTCGGGACACCATATATTTT.

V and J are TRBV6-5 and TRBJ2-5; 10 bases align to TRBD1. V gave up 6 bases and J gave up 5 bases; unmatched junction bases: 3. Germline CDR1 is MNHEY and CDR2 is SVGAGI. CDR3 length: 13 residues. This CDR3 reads CASRTGGVETQYF. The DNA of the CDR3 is TGTGCCAGCAGGACAGGGGGCGTGGAGACCCAGTACTTC.

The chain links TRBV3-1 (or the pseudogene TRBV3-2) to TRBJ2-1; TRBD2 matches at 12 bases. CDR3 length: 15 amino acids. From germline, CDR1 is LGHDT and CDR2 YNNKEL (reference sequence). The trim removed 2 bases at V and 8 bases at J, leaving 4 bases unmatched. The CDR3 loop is CASSQLAGGPHEQFF. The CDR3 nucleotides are TGTGCCAGCAGCCAACTAGCGGGGGGGCCACATGAGCAGTTCTTC.

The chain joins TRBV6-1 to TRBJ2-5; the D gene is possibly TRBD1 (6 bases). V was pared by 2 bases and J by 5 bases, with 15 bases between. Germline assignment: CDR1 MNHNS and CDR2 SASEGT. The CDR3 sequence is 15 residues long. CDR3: CASSEWGQSWETQYF. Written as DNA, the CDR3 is TGTGCCAGCAGTGAATGGGGGCAATCGTGGGAGACCCAGTACTTC.

CDR3 DNA: TGTGCCAGCAGCTTGCTCGCAGGGGACGGAAGCTCCTACAATGAGCAGTTCTTC. Amino acids: CASSLLAGDGSSYNEQFF. The V gene is TRBV5-6, the J gene TRBJ2-1, with D possibly TRBD1 on 6 matching bases. Germline CDR1 is SGHDT and CDR2 is YYEEEE. This CDR3 has 18 amino acids. V dropped 1 base and J dropped 0 bases, with 17 bases sitting between them.

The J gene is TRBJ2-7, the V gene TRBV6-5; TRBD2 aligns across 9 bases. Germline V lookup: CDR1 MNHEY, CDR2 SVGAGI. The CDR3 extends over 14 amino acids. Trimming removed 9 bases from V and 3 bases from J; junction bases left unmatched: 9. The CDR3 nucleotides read TGTGCCAGTAGTAGCGGGGGAAACAACTACGAGCAGTACTTC. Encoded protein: CASSSGGNNYEQYF.